This entry lists 4 T cell receptor beta chains sequenced from one sample in a study of early T cells in non-severe SARS-CoV-2 infection. Using its own MiXCR run on the 5' RACE reads, TCRdb lists one record per CDR3 protein. This sample has around 70,000 distinct CDR3 sequences; 15% to 17% occur once, and the top ten carry 12%. Sequencing input: whole blood. Receptors were obtained from an adult who was a healthcare worker with PCR-confirmed SARS-CoV-2 infection or an uninfected control (not recorded which).

The V gene is TRBV6-2 or TRBV6-3, the J gene TRBJ1-1, with D possibly matching TRBD1 (5 bases). V lost 2 bases to trimming and J lost 5 bases, with 12 bases between them. The CDR3 covers 14 residues. Germline V lookup: CDR1 MNHEY, CDR2 SVGEGT. Here the CDR3 reads CASSYTGRGTEAFF. The CDR3, as DNA: TGTGCCAGCAGTTACACAGGTAGGGGAACTGAAGCTTTCTTT.

This clonotype was counted between two and nine times. The V call is TRBV6-5, the J call TRBJ1-6, with TRBD1 matching 7 bases. The ends lost 5 bases at V and 10 bases at J; junction bases unmatched: 5. The CDR3 length is 13 residues. Germline lookup yields CDR1 MNHEY and CDR2 SVGAGI. The CDR3 DNA sequence: TGTGCCAGCAGTCGACAGGGTGGATCACCCCTCCACTTT. Amino acid sequence: CASSRQGGSPLHF.

This sequence joins TRBV7-9 and TRBJ2-5, with D tentatively TRBD1 (6 bases). The V gene's germline CDR1 is SEHNR and CDR2 FQNEAQ (reference sequence). Deletions cut 5 bases from V and 5 bases from J, with 18 bases between. The CDR3 totals 15 residues. CDR3 nucleotide sequence: TGTGCCAGCAGCCCTGCGAGTTTGGGGGCGGAGACCCAGTACTTC. Translation: CASSPASLGAETQYF.

The chain couples TRBV5-1 to TRBJ2-1, with 12 positions matching TRBD2. The CDR3 totals 16 residues. The V gene's germline CDR1 is SGHRS and CDR2 YFSETQ. V lost 4 bases to trimming and J lost 8 bases; unmatched junction nucleotides: 10. The CDR3 bases are TGCGCCAGCAGCCCGTACCCTAGCGGGGGGGCTGATGAGCAGTTCTTC. Translated, it gives CASSPYPSGGADEQFF.